This paragraph covers one T cell receptor (beta chain) sequence. Antigen unknown. This entry comes from a study of T cells in localized non-small cell lung cancer. Study conclusions and caveats: Higher T cell density in the blood was associated with longer overall survival, whereas higher adjacent-lung clonality associated with shorter survival. Appearing in adjacent lung were a median about 59 of the top 100 tumor clones.

Clones were read by immunoSEQ multiplex PCR, and TCRdb kept only the in-frame ones, dropping some. The repertoire has approximately 61,000 clones, 70% to 90% of them found once; the top ten carry 4.5% to 5.5%. The receptor comes from a woman aged 35 to 69 with stage I lung adenocarcinoma. Sequenced here: peripheral blood, sampled before any cancer treatment.

CDR3 sequence reads: CASSLENSNRYEQYF. For the CDR3, the DNA is TGTGCCAGCAGCTTAGAGAACTCCAATCGCTACGAGCAGTACTTC. The rearrangement uses TRBV7-2 and TRBJ2-7; D ambiguous. The V gene's germline CDR1 is SGHTA and CDR2 FQGNSA. The CDR3 extends over 15 amino acids. Trimming shortened V by 1 base and J by 3 bases, and 13 bases separated the two germline ends.